The next 26 T cell receptor beta chains were all read from a single sample in a study of CD8+ T cells in alopecia areata. As the sequencing template, cDNA was produced by extracting RNA and reverse transcribing it. The table came from immunoSEQ multiplex PCR; TCRdb's copy has only in-frame clones and leaves some out. The table has fewer than 250,000 clones, 55% to 70% seen once. Treatment in this sample: oral pan-JAK inhibitor, 5-10 mg twice daily. The sequences come from CD4+ T cells sorted from blood, collected at week 4, from a patient treated with tofacitinib. The receptors shown here come from a human donor with alopecia areata.

In this sample, this clone turned up once. The V gene is TRBV28, the J gene TRBJ1-2; D possibly corresponds to TRBD1 (6 bases). With 3 bases removed from V and 7 bases from J, the gap between germline ends came to 15 bases. CDR3 length equals 14 residues. Germline CDR1 reads MDHEN; CDR2 reads SYDVKM. The CDR3 reads CASSLTGGGGGYTF. The CDR3 coding sequence is TGTGCCAGCAGTTTGACCGGGGGCGGTGGTGGCTACACCTTC.

V gene TRBV6-5 combines with J gene TRBJ2-4, with D maybe TRBD1 (5 bases). The CDR3 sequence is 15 residues long. V was pared by 5 bases and J by 1 base, with 12 bases between. Germline CDR1 reads MNHEY; CDR2 reads SVGAGI. CDR3 loop: CASSRQSGAKNIQYF. In DNA, the CDR3 is TGTGCCAGCAGTCGACAGTCCGGTGCCAAAAACATTCAGTACTTC.

CDR3 loop: CASSLVQGPQETQYF. As DNA, the CDR3 is TGTGCCAGCAGCTTAGTGCAGGGGCCCCAAGAGACCCAGTACTTC. The chain joins TRBV7-2 to TRBJ2-5; D may be TRBD1 (6 bases). The CDR3 has 15 amino acids. V was pared by 1 base and J by 1 base, with 10 bases between. The V gene's germline CDR1 is SGHTA and CDR2 FQGNSA.

Concerning this clone itself: At the DNA level, this CDR3 is encoded by other sequences in the same sample as well. This chain uses TRBV5-1 with TRBJ1-5, with unresolved D. The ends were cut back, 0 bases at V and 4 bases at J, with 5 bases in the middle. This CDR3 spans 13 amino acids. CDR1 is SGHRS and CDR2 is YFSETQ in the germline V gene. The CDR3 spells CASSLDRNQPQHF. DNA of the CDR3: TGCGCCAGCAGCTTGGACCGTAATCAGCCCCAGCATTTT.

Only a few counts were recorded for this clone. J is TRBJ1-1 and V is TRBV5-1, with a possible D match to TRBD1 (6 bases). The V gene lost 0 bases and the J gene lost 0 bases, with 9 bases spanning the gap. The germline CDR1 and CDR2 sequences are SGHRS and YFSETQ. This CDR3 spans 15 amino acids. As DNA, the CDR3 is TGCGCCAGCAGCTTGGTCGGGGGCGTGAACACTGAAGCTTTCTTT. It yields the protein CASSLVGGVNTEAFF.

Many counts were recorded for this clone. The genes are TRBV9 and TRBJ1-2; D uncertain. Germline V gene data show CDR1 as SGDLS and CDR2 as YYNGEE. The ends were cut back, 3 bases at V and 3 bases at J, with 15 bases in the middle. The CDR3 is made up of 15 amino acids. The CDR3 is CASSGRPRGYYGYTF. CDR3 DNA: TGTGCCAGCAGCGGACGACCCCGGGGATACTATGGCTACACCTTC.

The chain joins TRBV30 to TRBJ2-7; possibly TRBD1 or TRBD2 for D (5 bases each). CDR3 length: 13 amino acids. V was cut by 3 bases and J by 5 bases, with 14 bases left in between. The germline CDR1 and CDR2 sequences are GTSNPN and SVGIG (reference sequence). CDR3 sequence (DNA): TGTGCCTGGAGCTGGGCAGGGAGCCACGAGCAGTACTTC. This encodes CAWSWAGSHEQYF. The whole variable domain, remainder taken from reference TRBV30 and TRBJ2-7, is SQTIHQWPATLVQPVGSPLSLECTVEGTSNPNLYWYRQAAGRGLQLLFYSVGIGQISSEVPQNLSASRPQDRQFILSSKKLLLSDSGFYLCAWSWAGSHEQYFGPGTRLTVT.

The rearrangement joins TRBV25-1 to TRBJ2-7; 7 nucleotides line up with TRBD1. Trimming at V came to 7 bases and at J to 5 bases, leaving 11 bases not matched to a gene. Germline V CDR1 and CDR2: MGHDK, SYGVNS. The CDR3 extends over 14 amino acids. The CDR3 loop reads CASNPPGQVHEQYF. The CDR3 DNA reads as TGTGCCAGCAACCCCCCAGGACAGGTACACGAGCAGTACTTC.

The chain combines TRBV30 with TRBJ1-5; D gene uncertain. Trimming removed 5 bases at V and 5 bases at J, with 16 bases between. Germline V lookup: CDR1 GTSNPN, CDR2 SVGIG (reference sequence). The CDR3 loop spans 14 amino acids. The CDR3 nucleotides read TGTGCCTGGGGATTGGGTGGAGTCCATCAGCCCCAGCATTTT. This sequence encodes CAWGLGGVHQPQHF.

On this clone: Other DNA sequences of this sample code for an identical CDR3. V and J are TRBV7-2 and TRBJ1-2, with 9 positions matching TRBD1. CDR1 is SGHTA and CDR2 is FQGNSA in the germline V gene. The CDR3 is 14 residues long. V gave up 5 bases and J gave up 4 bases; unmatched junction bases: 5. This chain's CDR3 is CASSPTTGGYGYTF. Written as DNA, the CDR3 is TGTGCCAGCAGCCCCACGACAGGGGGCTATGGCTACACCTTC.

The gene calls are TRBV10-3 and TRBJ2-3; tentatively, D is TRBD2 (6 bases). This CDR3 region has 14 residues. Germline V lookup: CDR1 ENHRY, CDR2 SYGVKD. Between the trimmed V and J ends, which lost 0 bases and 6 bases, there was a span of 10 bases. The CDR3 DNA reads as TGTGCCATCAGTGAGTCCCGGGGGTCCGATACGCAGTATTTT. The encoded protein is CAISESRGSDTQYF.

This sequence joins TRBV2 and TRBJ2-6; D uncertain. Between the trimmed V and J ends, which lost 1 base and 0 bases, there was a span of 7 bases. The germline CDR1 and CDR2 sequences are SNHLY and FYNNEI. CDR3 size: 16 residues. CDR3 region: CASSEVHGSGANVLTF. The CDR3, as DNA: TGTGCCAGCAGTGAAGTACACGGCTCTGGGGCCAACGTCCTGACTTTC. The variable domain in full, with the rest retrieved from reference TRBV2 and TRBJ2-6, is EPEVTQTPSHQVTQMGQEVILRCVPISNHLYFYWYRQILGQKVEFLVSFYNNEISEKSEIFDDQFSVERPDGSNFTLKIRSTKLEDSAMYFCASSEVHGSGANVLTFGAGSRLTVL.

There are a few counts of this clone. The V call is TRBV9, the J call TRBJ2-2; 8 bases fit TRBD2. The CDR3 runs 15 residues. Germline V CDR1 and CDR2: SGDLS, YYNGEE. V lost 7 bases to trimming and J lost 5 bases; unmatched junction nucleotides: 10. For the CDR3, the DNA is TGTGCCAGCTCCTCGCGGGGGGCCGATACCGGGGAGCTGTTTTTT. Its translation: CASSSRGADTGELFF.

This sequence joins TRBV10-3 and TRBJ2-5; D not resolved. Germline V gene lookup returns CDR1 ENHRY and CDR2 SYGVKD. V was shortened by 6 bases and J by 0 bases, with 5 bases between the two germline ends. There are 12 residues in the CDR3. CDR3 in amino acids: CAIRANQETQYF. The CDR3 nucleotides read TGTGCCATCAGGGCAAACCAAGAGACCCAGTACTTC.

This clone showed up just a few times. This sample also contains other DNA sequences that code for the same CDR3. This sequence joins TRBV5-6 and TRBJ2-7; no definite D call. The germline V and J ends were trimmed by 0 bases and 3 bases, with 4 bases remaining between them. CDR3 size: 12 residues. CDR1 and CDR2 (germline): SGHDT, YYEEEE. The CDR3 is CASSLGNYEQYF. DNA for the CDR3: TGTGCCAGCAGCTTGGGAAACTACGAGCAGTACTTC.

The chain couples TRBV10-3 to TRBJ2-7, with 8 bases that match TRBD2. J gave up 1 base and V 3 bases, and 8 bases lay outside the gene matches. Germline lookup yields CDR1 ENHRY and CDR2 SYGVKD. The CDR3 loop spans 16 amino acids. CDR3 nucleotides: TGTGCCATCAGTGACCCACTAGCGGAATATTCCTACGAGCAGTACTTC. Protein product: CAISDPLAEYSYEQYF.

This chain uses TRBV29-1 with TRBJ1-2; D gene unclear. CDR3 length equals 14 residues. CDR1 and CDR2 from the germline V gene are SQVTM and ANQGSEA. V lost 0 bases to trimming and J lost 7 bases, with 15 bases between them. The CDR3 sequence is CSVEDRATEGGYTF. CDR3 nucleotide sequence: TGCAGCGTTGAAGATCGAGCCACTGAGGGTGGCTACACCTTC.

The rearrangement joins TRBV30 to TRBJ2-3, with D tentatively TRBD2 (7 bases). The CDR3 length is 12 residues. V was pared by 5 bases and J by 5 bases, with 11 bases between. The V gene's germline CDR1 is GTSNPN and CDR2 SVGIG (reference sequence). CDR3 nucleotide sequence: TGTGCCTGGGAGGGGGAGGGAGATACGCAGTATTTT. This encodes CAWEGEGDTQYF.

The CDR3 loop reads CASSVRQGAPDTQYF. The CDR3 DNA reads TGTGCCAGCAGTGTCCGACAGGGGGCCCCAGATACGCAGTATTTT. This chain joins TRBV2 and TRBJ2-3; 10 nucleotides agree with TRBD1. V shed 4 bases and J 4 bases; nucleotides not matched to a gene: 5. Germline V gene lookup returns CDR1 SNHLY and CDR2 FYNNEI. The CDR3 sequence is 15 residues long.

This CDR3 reads CASSEFLAGGRSEQFF. In DNA form, the CDR3 reads TGTGCCAGCAGTGAATTCCTAGCGGGGGGGCGGAGTGAGCAGTTCTTC. The chain carries TRBV25-1 and TRBJ2-1; the match to TRBD2 covers 12 bases. The CDR3 is 16 residues long. V shed 1 base, J shed 9 bases, and the junction held 7 bases outside the gene matches. Germline V CDR1 and CDR2: MGHDK, SYGVNS.

This clone has only a few counts. The rearrangement uses TRBV29-1 and TRBJ1-5, with D hard to call. CDR3 length equals 13 residues. The V gene lost 2 bases and the J gene lost 5 bases, with 10 bases spanning the gap. Germline V gene data show CDR1 as SQVTM and CDR2 as ANQGSEA. CDR3 nucleotide sequence: TGCAGCGTTGAACAGCTAGATTATCAGCCCCAGCATTTT. Amino acids: CSVEQLDYQPQHF.

There are a few counts of this clone. The chain uses TRBV18 and TRBJ2-6; no firm D call. The CDR3 consists of 15 residues. Germline-derived CDR1 and CDR2 are KGHSH and LQKENI. Between the trimmed V and J ends, which lost 2 bases and 1 base, there was a span of 6 bases. The CDR3 loop reads CASSPNPSGANVLTF. As DNA, the CDR3 is TGTGCCAGCTCACCAAACCCTTCTGGGGCCAACGTCCTGACTTTC.

The rearrangement links TRBV30 to TRBJ1-5; 7 bases fit TRBD1. With 0 bases clipped from V and 1 base from J, the junction kept 3 bases outside the gene matches. The germline gives CDR1 GTSNPN, CDR2 SVGIG (reference sequence). The CDR3 consists of 15 residues. The CDR3 is CAWSVQGTSNQPQHF. DNA of the CDR3: TGTGCCTGGAGTGTACAGGGGACAAGCAATCAGCCCCAGCATTTT.

The V gene is TRBV29-1, the J gene TRBJ2-3; D tentatively reads TRBD1 or TRBD2 (5 bases each). CDR3 length: 14 residues. The V end lost 5 bases, the J end lost 2 bases, and 14 bases lay between the germline ends. Germline values: CDR1 SQVTM, CDR2 ANQGSEA. The CDR3: CSVRDLTTTDTQYF. The DNA for the CDR3 is TGCAGCGTTCGGGACCTTACCACCACAGATACGCAGTATTTT.

The V gene is TRBV6-1, the J gene TRBJ1-5; D unresolved. Trimming took off 6 bases at V and 1 base at J, with 13 bases between the two ends. The germline CDR1 and CDR2 sequences are MNHNS and SASEGT. The length of the CDR3 is 15 residues. The CDR3: CASRPERRSNQPQHF. CDR3 DNA sequence: TGTGCCAGCAGGCCCGAAAGACGGAGCAATCAGCCCCAGCATTTT.

This clone showed up just once. CDR3 DNA: TGTGCCTTTAGCTCCGGGAGCTATGGCTACACCTTC. Protein: CAFSSGSYGYTF. This chain links TRBV30 with TRBJ1-2, with D hard to call. The CDR3 contains 12 residues. The ends were cut back, 7 bases at V and 4 bases at J, with 13 bases in the middle. In germline, CDR1 is GTSNPN, CDR2 SVGIG (reference sequence).